Following are 2 T cell receptor beta chains from one sample sequenced in a study of T cells in Graves' hyperthyroidism and ophthalmopathy. TCR beta CDR3 region amplification was performed from RNA transcripts. The TCR CDR3 was amplified in a first-round RT-PCR using the HTBI primer set. TCRdb fed the multiplex PCR reads into MiXCR, producing one record per CDR3 protein. The sample holds hundreds of thousands of distinct CDR3 sequences; 38% are singletons and the top ten take about 8.9%. Sequenced sample: blood. These receptor sequences come from a man aged 18 to 29 with Graves' hyperthyroidism.

This clonotype was detected a few times. As DNA, the CDR3 is TGCGCCAGCAGCTTTCTGGGACAGGGGGGCGAGCAGTACTTC. Encoded protein: CASSFLGQGGEQYF. This chain links TRBV5-1 with TRBJ2-7; 11 bases match TRBD1. V was pared by 2 bases and J by 6 bases, with 4 bases of the junction left unmatched. CDR3 length equals 14 residues. The V gene's germline CDR1 is SGHRS and CDR2 YFSETQ.

The genes are TRBV7-6 and TRBJ2-7, with 9 bases that match TRBD2. The CDR3 extends over 16 amino acids. The V gene end was trimmed by 1 base and the J gene end by 5 bases; junction bases not matched to a gene: 9. Germline CDR1 reads SGHVS; CDR2 reads FNYEAQ. The CDR3 coding sequence is TGTGCCAGCAGCTTAGGATCTAGCGGGGAATACAACGAGCAGTACTTC. Its translation is CASSLGSSGEYNEQYF.